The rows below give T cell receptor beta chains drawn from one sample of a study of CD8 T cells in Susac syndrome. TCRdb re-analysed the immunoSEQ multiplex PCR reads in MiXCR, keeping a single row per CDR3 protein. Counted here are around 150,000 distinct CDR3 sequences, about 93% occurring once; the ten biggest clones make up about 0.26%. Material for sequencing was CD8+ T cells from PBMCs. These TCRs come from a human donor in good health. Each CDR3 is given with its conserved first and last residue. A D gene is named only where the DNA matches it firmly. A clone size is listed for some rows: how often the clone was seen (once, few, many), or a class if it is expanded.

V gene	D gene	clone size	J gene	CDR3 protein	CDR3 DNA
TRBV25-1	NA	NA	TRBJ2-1	CASSEDNSLYNEQFF	TGTGCCAGCAGTGAAGATAATAGCCTGTACAATGAGCAGTTCTTC
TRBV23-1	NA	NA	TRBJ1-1	CASRIYTFEAFF	TGCGCCAGCAGGATCTACACCTTTGAAGCTTTCTTT
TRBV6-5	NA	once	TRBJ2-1	CASSYSAGRYNEQFF	TGTGCCAGCAGTTACTCGGCAGGGAGGTACAATGAGCAGTTCTTC
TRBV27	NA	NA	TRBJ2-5	CASSLQRVSGTQYF	TGTGCCAGCAGTTTACAGCGGGTTAGTGGGACCCAGTACTTC
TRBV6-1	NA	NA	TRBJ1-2	CASGYGYTF	TGTGCCTCGGGCTATGGCTACACCTTC
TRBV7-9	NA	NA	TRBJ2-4	CASSLARNIQYF	TGTGCCAGCAGCTTAGCACGGAACATTCAGTACTTC
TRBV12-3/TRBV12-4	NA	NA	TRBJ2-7	CASRLLTGEQYF	TGTGCCAGCCGACTTTTGACGGGGGAGCAGTACTTC
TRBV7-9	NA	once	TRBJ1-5	CASSSGGGDQPQHF	TGTGCCAGCTCGTCGGGAGGGGGGGACCAGCCCCAGCATTTT
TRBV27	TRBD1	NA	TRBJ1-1	CASISRTGGYTEAFF	TGTGCCAGCATATCACGGACAGGGGGGTACACTGAAGCTTTCTTT
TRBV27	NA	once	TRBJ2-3	CASRYGTSTDTQYF	TGTGCCAGCAGATACGGGACTAGCACAGATACGCAGTATTTT
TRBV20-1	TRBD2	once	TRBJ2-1	CSALGTSGHEQFF	TGCAGTGCCCTCGGGACTAGCGGGCATGAGCAGTTCTTC
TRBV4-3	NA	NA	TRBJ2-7	CASSQDLGHYEQYF	TGCGCCAGCAGCCAAGATCTGGGGCACTACGAGCAGTACTTC
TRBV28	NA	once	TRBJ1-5	CASSQVGTDYSNQPQHF	TGTGCCAGCAGCCAAGTAGGAACCGACTATAGCAATCAGCCCCAGCATTTT
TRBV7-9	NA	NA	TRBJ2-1	CASAGDNEQFF	TGTGCCAGCGCAGGGGACAATGAGCAGTTCTTC
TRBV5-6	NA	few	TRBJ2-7	CASSQGRAYEQYF	TGTGCCAGCAGCCAGGGACGGGCCTACGAGCAGTACTTC
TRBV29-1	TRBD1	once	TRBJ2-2	CSVPGQYTGELFF	TGCAGCGTTCCGGGACAGTACACCGGGGAGCTGTTTTTT
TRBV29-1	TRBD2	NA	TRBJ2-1	CSVEDTGGPYEQFF	TGCAGCGTTGAAGATACGGGAGGGCCATATGAGCAGTTCTTC
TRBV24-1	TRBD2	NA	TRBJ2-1	CATSDFNSGAPGEQFF	TGTGCCACCAGTGATTTTAACAGCGGGGCCCCGGGGGAGCAGTTCTTC
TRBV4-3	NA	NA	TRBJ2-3	CASSQEIWSFGLTDTQYF	TGCGCCAGCAGCCAAGAGATATGGTCCTTTGGTCTAACGGATACGCAGTATTTT
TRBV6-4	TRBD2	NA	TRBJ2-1	CASSDAGGSYNEQFF	TGTGCCAGCAGTGACGCGGGAGGGTCCTACAATGAGCAGTTCTTC
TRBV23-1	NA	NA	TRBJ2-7	CASREFEQYF	TGCGCCAGTAGGGAATTCGAGCAGTACTTC
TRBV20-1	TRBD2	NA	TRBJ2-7	CSASGTSGGYEQYF	TGCAGTGCTAGCGGGACTAGCGGGGGGTACGAGCAGTACTTC
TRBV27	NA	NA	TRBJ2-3	CASSLDSPDTQYF	TGTGCCAGCAGTTTAGACAGCCCAGATACGCAGTATTTT
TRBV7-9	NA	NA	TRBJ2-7	CASSSLGYYEQYF	TGTGCCAGCAGCTCCTTAGGGTACTACGAGCAGTACTTC
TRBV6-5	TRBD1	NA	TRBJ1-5	CASSYRTGGQPQHF	TGTGCCAGCAGTTACCGGACAGGGGGTCAGCCCCAGCATTTT